These 20 T cell receptor beta chains were sequenced from one sample in a study of T cell responses to AZD1222 COVID-19 vaccine. Profiling relied on immunoSEQ multiplex PCR, and the TCRdb table lists in-frame clones only, not all of them. The table lists over 120,000 clones, 92% of them singletons. Material: peripheral blood, obtained on day 0 of AZD1222 vaccination. The source is an adult in good health.

The J gene is TRBJ2-1, the V gene TRBV19, with TRBD1 matching over 9 bases. Germline V lookup: CDR1 LNHDA, CDR2 SQIVND (reference sequence). There are 15 residues in the CDR3. V was clipped by 5 bases and J by 8 bases; unmatched bases: 10. The CDR3 DNA reads TGTGCCAGTAGTTGGGGGACAGGGCCCACCGATGAGCAGTTCTTC. Protein: CASSWGTGPTDEQFF.

This chain uses TRBV11-3 with TRBJ2-1, with TRBD2 identical over 9 bases. Trimming took 5 bases from V and 0 from J; bases not matched to a gene: 2. Germline V gene sequence: CDR1 SGHNT, CDR2 YENEEA. The CDR3 covers 15 residues. DNA of the CDR3: TGTGCCAGCAGCCCGACTAGCGGCTCCTACAATGAGCAGTTCTTC. It yields the protein CASSPTSGSYNEQFF.

This clone was counted between two and nine times. The rearrangement uses TRBV5-6 and TRBJ1-1, with 8 positions matching TRBD1. The CDR3 spans 14 residues. Trimming cost V 3 bases and J 5 bases; bases outside gene matches: 6. Germline lookup yields CDR1 SGHDT and CDR2 YYEEEE. This CDR3 is CASSWTGRGTEAFF. The CDR3 region has the DNA TGTGCCAGCAGCTGGACAGGGCGGGGAACTGAAGCTTTCTTT.

The CDR3, as DNA: TGTGCCAGTAGTACCCAGCTCTCTCAGCCCCAGCATTTT. Encoded protein: CASSTQLSQPQHF. This sequence joins TRBV19 and TRBJ1-5; D ambiguous. The germline V gene has CDR1 LNHDA and CDR2 SQIVND (reference sequence). V was cut by 4 bases and J by 6 bases, with 10 bases left in between. The CDR3 is 13 amino acids.

This chain uses TRBV27 with TRBJ1-3, with D possibly matching TRBD1 (6 bases). Germline lookup yields CDR1 MNHEY and CDR2 SMNVEV (reference sequence). V gave up 3 bases and J gave up 4 bases, with 10 bases separating them. This CDR3 contains 14 residues. CDR3 coding DNA: TGTGCCAGCAGTTTTAGAGGGGGGGGAAACACCATATATTTT. This sequence encodes CASSFRGGGNTIYF.

The chain joins TRBV10-2 to TRBJ1-2; D unresolved. V lost 0 bases and J 0 bases, leaving 14 bases between the germline ends. Per germline, CDR1 WSHSY and CDR2 SAAADI. The CDR3 is 17 residues long. The CDR3, as DNA: TGCGCCAGCAGTGAGTCGCCGGTGGGGTCCCCTAACTATGGCTACACCTTC. It translates to CASSESPVGSPNYGYTF.

The chain couples TRBV29-1 to TRBJ1-4, with D unresolved. This CDR3 is built from 10 residues. Germline CDR1 and CDR2: SQVTM and ANQGSEA. Trimming left V 5 bases short and J 8 bases short, with 6 bases between. CDR3 region: CSVRREKLFF. In DNA form, the CDR3 reads TGCAGCGTTAGGAGAGAAAAACTGTTTTTT. The full variable domain, with the rest looked up from reference TRBV29-1 and TRBJ1-4, is SAVISQKPSRDICQRGTSLTIQCQVDSQVTMMFWYRQQPGQSLTLIATANQGSEATYESGFVIDKFPISRPNLTFSTLTVSNMSPEDSSIYLCSVRREKLFFGSGTQLSVL.

This chain joins TRBV7-6 and TRBJ2-1; 10 bases map to TRBD2. V was pared by 5 bases and J by 3 bases, with 4 bases of the junction left unmatched. This CDR3 spans 15 amino acids. Germline assignment: CDR1 SGHVS and CDR2 FNYEAQ. The chain's CDR3 is CASSQTSGYYNEQFF. The CDR3 DNA follows: TGTGCCAGCAGCCAGACTAGCGGGTACTACAATGAGCAGTTCTTC.

The rearrangement links TRBV20-1 to TRBJ1-1; the match to TRBD1 covers 7 bases. CDR3 size: 14 residues. Germline V CDR1 and CDR2: DFQATT, SNEGSKA (reference sequence). Trimming at V came to 3 bases and at J to 5 bases, leaving 9 bases not matched to a gene. The CDR3, as DNA: TGCAGTGCTAGTTTAGAGGGGGCCGGAACTGAAGCTTTCTTT. This gives the protein CSASLEGAGTEAFF.

The V and J genes are TRBV7-2 and TRBJ2-1; possibly TRBD2 for D (5 bases). Looked up from germline, CDR1 is SGHTA and CDR2 is FQGNSA. V shed 2 bases and J shed 5 bases, with 7 bases lying between them. The CDR3 loop spans 13 amino acids. CDR3 sequence reads: CASSLKRNNEQFF. As DNA, the CDR3 is TGTGCCAGCAGCTTAAAGCGGAACAATGAGCAGTTCTTC.

The chain combines TRBV19 with TRBJ2-1, with 10 bases that match TRBD2. J gave up 6 bases and V 0 bases, and 8 bases lay outside the gene matches. The CDR3 is made up of 17 amino acids. CDR1 and CDR2 from the germline V gene are LNHDA and SQIVND (reference sequence). As DNA, the CDR3 is TGTGCCAGTAGTATAGAACTAGCGGGATATAGGGGCAATGAGCAGTTCTTC. Its protein product is CASSIELAGYRGNEQFF.

The J gene is TRBJ1-4, the V gene TRBV2; D might be TRBD1 (6 bases). Germline values: CDR1 SNHLY, CDR2 FYNNEI. This CDR3 comprises 14 residues. V was cut by 6 bases and J by 6 bases, with 14 bases left in between. CDR3 sequence (DNA): TGTGCCAGCAGGCCGGACAGCTTGGATGAAAAACTGTTTTTT. This sequence encodes CASRPDSLDEKLFF.

The chain carries TRBV5-1 and TRBJ1-3; D may be TRBD1 (6 bases). The CDR3 is 15 amino acids. V dropped 7 bases and J dropped 3 bases, with 17 bases sitting between them. The V gene's germline CDR1 is SGHRS and CDR2 YFSETQ. Here the CDR3 reads CASRPLGAVGNTIYF. CDR3 nucleotides: TGCGCCAGCCGACCCTTGGGGGCAGTTGGAAACACCATATATTTT. Full variable domain (outside the CDR3, taken from reference TRBV5-1 and TRBJ1-3): KAGVTQTPRYLIKTRGQQVTLSCSPISGHRSVSWYQQTPGQGLQFLFEYFSETQRNKGNFPGRFSGRQFSNSRSEMNVSTLELGDSALYLCASRPLGAVGNTIYFGEGSWLTVV.

V gene TRBV11-3 combines with J gene TRBJ2-1, with 10 bases lining up with TRBD2. V lost 8 bases to trimming and J lost 8 bases; unmatched junction nucleotides: 6. In germline, CDR1 is SGHNT, CDR2 YENEEA. This CDR3 is 13 amino acids long. The CDR3 protein is CASGLAGVHEQFF. The CDR3 DNA sequence: TGTGCCAGCGGCCTAGCGGGAGTCCATGAGCAGTTCTTC.

The rearrangement joins TRBV6-2 or TRBV6-3 to TRBJ1-2; TRBD1 agrees at 7 bases. Germline lookup yields CDR1 MNHEY and CDR2 SVGEGT. The CDR3 has 17 residues. V shed 6 bases and J 4 bases; nucleotides not matched to a gene: 17. The chain's CDR3 is CASSRDRVLFLPYGYTF. For the CDR3, the DNA is TGTGCCAGCAGCCGCGACAGGGTCTTGTTTCTCCCCTATGGCTACACCTTC.

The V call is TRBV6-5, the J call TRBJ1-2; D ambiguous. Trimming removed 5 bases from V and 5 bases from J, with 18 bases in between. The CDR3 extends over 15 amino acids. The germline V gene encodes CDR1 MNHEY and CDR2 SVGAGI. CDR3 DNA sequence: TGTGCCAGCAGTCACGCTTCCCCCTTGGTGTATGGCTACACCTTC. Its translation: CASSHASPLVYGYTF.

The gene calls are TRBV7-6 and TRBJ1-6, with D possibly being TRBD1 (5 bases). The germline V gene has CDR1 SGHVS and CDR2 FNYEAQ. CDR3 length: 15 amino acids. Trimming removed 5 bases at V and 6 bases at J, with 14 bases between. The CDR3 here is CASSPNGGSNSPLHF. For the CDR3, the DNA is TGTGCCAGCAGCCCCAACGGGGGGTCTAATTCACCCCTCCACTTT. Using reference TRBV7-6 and TRBJ1-6 for the parts outside the CDR3, the full variable domain is GAGVSQSPRYKVTKRGQDVALRCDPISGHVSLYWYRQALGQGPEFLTYFNYEAQQDKSGLPNDRFSAERPEGSISTLTIQRTEQRDSAMYRCASSPNGGSNSPLHFGNGTRLTVT.

The genes are TRBV25-1 and TRBJ1-2, with D unclear. CDR1 is MGHDK and CDR2 is SYGVNS in the germline V gene. The V end lost 1 base, the J end lost 4 bases, and 10 bases lay between the germline ends. This CDR3 contains 14 residues. The CDR3 nucleotides read TGTGCCAGCAGTGAATCGCGTCATAGCTATGGCTACACCTTC. This sequence encodes CASSESRHSYGYTF.

The genes are TRBV5-6 and TRBJ2-6, with D unclear. Germline V gives CDR1 SGHDT, CDR2 YYEEEE. The CDR3 is made up of 15 amino acids. V was shortened by 4 bases and J by 0 bases, with 8 bases between the two germline ends. The CDR3 nucleotides read TGTGCCAGCAGCCAAGCAGGCTCTGGGGCCAACGTCCTGACTTTC. This codes for CASSQAGSGANVLTF.

The rearrangement uses TRBV2 and TRBJ2-1; no reliable D call. CDR3 length: 13 amino acids. V was cut by 1 base and J by 9 bases, with 10 bases left in between. CDR1 is SNHLY, CDR2 FYNNEI, per germline. The CDR3 loop reads CASSEGEWGEQFF. For the CDR3, the DNA is TGTGCCAGCAGTGAAGGAGAATGGGGTGAGCAGTTCTTC.